This T cell receptor (beta chain) was identified during a study of T cell responses to AZD1222 COVID-19 vaccine. Germline CDR1 and CDR2: MNHEY and SMNVEV (reference sequence). The CDR3 runs 16 residues. Trimming shortened V by 5 bases and J by 0 bases, and 17 bases separated the two germline ends. TCRdb keeps only in-frame clones here, not all; method: immunoSEQ multiplex PCR. In the table there are around 140,000 clones, approximately 85% of which are singletons. The TCR sequence derives from an adult in good health. The specimen was peripheral blood, collected on day 0 of AZD1222 vaccination. The chain couples TRBV27 to TRBJ2-7, with D perhaps assigned TRBD1 or TRBD2 (5 bases each). The CDR3 region has the DNA TGTGCCAGCAGTGCCTCTCTTGGGGGTTCCTCCTACGAGCAGTACTTC. It specifies CASSASLGGSSYEQYF.